This TCR beta chain appears in the sequencing data of a study of blood T cell repertoires in COVID-19. Study in general: The United States, Italy and Spain provided the acute and convalescent COVID-19 samples. The analysed material was cDNA or gDNA that came from T cells, B-cell-depleted T cells, or PBMCs.

Germline V CDR1 and CDR2: SGHTA, FQGTGA. CDR3 length: 14 amino acids. The V segment lost 5 bases and the J segment 5 bases; nucleotides outside the gene matches: 8. As originally analysed: Cell counts per sample came from amplifying reference gene primers. Some clones are missing from TCRdb's copy, which holds only in-frame ones; the method was immunoSEQ multiplex PCR. V, J and clone size derive from that table, while D and trimming were established from the DNA sequence. The sample has around 170,000 clones, approximately 80% seen once. This chain uses TRBV7-3 with TRBJ1-2; TRBD1 matches at 7 bases. Sequenced input: peripheral blood. This receptor was obtained from a human donor in a cohort sampled during active COVID-19. In DNA, the CDR3 is TGTGCCAGCAGCCCGGGGACAGCGAGTTATGGCTACACCTTC. Translated: CASSPGTASYGYTF.